This is a list of T cell receptor beta chains from one sample in a study of cytomegalovirus exposure and HLA in healthy donors. The repertoire was sequenced with immunoSEQ multiplex PCR; TCRdb's copy has only in-frame clones and lacks some. This sample yields approximately 280,000 clones, of which about nine tenths are seen a single time; about 4% belongs to the top ten. The specimen was PBMCs. The receptor source for this set is a man aged 35 to 55 in good health and CMV-seropositive. Both conserved end residues are part of each CDR3. Each record gives: clone size, J gene, D gene, V gene, CDR3 DNA, CDR3 protein. A D gene is named only where the DNA matches it firmly. Expanded clones get a size class; other rows say once, few or many, or leave the size out.

-	TRBJ1-1	-	TRBV7-9	TGTGCCAGCAGCTTACTTGACAGCCAACTGAACACTGAAGCTTTCTTT	CASSLLDSQLNTEAFF
-	TRBJ2-7	TRBD1	TRBV29-1	TGCAGCGTTAAAGGGACTGACAGGGGGATATCATACGAGCAGTACTTC	CSVKGTDRGISYEQYF
-	TRBJ2-5	TRBD1	TRBV28	TGTGCCAGCAGTCCACAGGGGATGGGGACCCAGTACTTC	CASSPQGMGTQYF
-	TRBJ1-2	-	TRBV7-3	TGTGCCAGCAGCTTAATTCCGGGGAACTATGGCTACACCTTC	CASSLIPGNYGYTF
-	TRBJ2-1	-	TRBV28	TGTGCCAGCAGTTATTTAACCGGTGAGCAGTTCTTC	CASSYLTGEQFF
-	TRBJ2-7	-	TRBV6-6	TGTGCCAGCAGTTACCCCGGTGGAGTCAACCCTTACGAGCAGTACTTC	CASSYPGGVNPYEQYF
few	TRBJ1-4	-	TRBV5-8	TGTGCCAGCAGCTTACAGGGAAGGGGTACTAATGAAAAACTGTTTTTT	CASSLQGRGTNEKLFF
once	TRBJ2-1	-	TRBV6-5	TGTGCCAGCAGTTACGCCGGGAGAGAGGGTCATGAGCAGTTCTTC	CASSYAGREGHEQFF
-	TRBJ2-7	TRBD2	TRBV7-2	TGTGCCAGCAGCCCTGGCCTAGCGGGAGGGTACGAGCAGTACTTC	CASSPGLAGGYEQYF
-	TRBJ1-1	-	TRBV7-6	TGTGCCAGCAGCTCCCGGGACATCATGAACACTGAAGCTTTCTTT	CASSSRDIMNTEAFF
-	TRBJ2-7	-	TRBV2	TGTGCCAGCACCGCAGCGGGTCCGTCTTACGAGCAGTACTTC	CASTAAGPSYEQYF
few	TRBJ1-1	-	TRBV2	TGTGCCAGCAGTGGACAGGTGAACACTGAAGCTTTCTTT	CASSGQVNTEAFF
-	TRBJ2-5	-	TRBV6-1	TGTGCCAGCAGTCCGACAGGTCAAGAGACCCAGTACTTC	CASSPTGQETQYF
-	TRBJ2-6	-	TRBV18	TGTGCCAGCTCACCACGTGAGGGTCCCCCTGGGGCCAACGTCCTGACTTTC	CASSPREGPPGANVLTF
-	TRBJ2-2	TRBD2	TRBV7-6	TGTGCCAGCAGCTTTAGCGGGGACGGGGAGCTGTTTTTT	CASSFSGDGELFF
-	TRBJ2-2	TRBD2	TRBV6-6	TGTGCCAGCAGTTACGGGAGGGCGAACACCGGGGAGCTGTTTTTT	CASSYGRANTGELFF
-	TRBJ2-3	-	TRBV5-8	TGTGCCAGCACCGAGGGATGGAGCACAGATACGCAGTATTTT	CASTEGWSTDTQYF
few	TRBJ1-5	-	TRBV28	TGTGCTCACAGGGAACCCAATCAGCCCCAGCATTTT	CAHREPNQPQHF
-	TRBJ1-1	-	TRBV5-1	TGCGCCAGCAGCTTGGTCCCCACAGGCAACACTGAAGCTTTCTTT	CASSLVPTGNTEAFF
-	TRBJ1-1	-	TRBV19	TGTGCCACGAAGGACGGGGGATACACTGAAGCTTTCTTT	CATKDGGYTEAFF
-	TRBJ2-7	-	TRBV14	TGTGCCAGCAGCCCGGCGGGGAGTCGGTACGAGCAGTACTTC	CASSPAGSRYEQYF
-	TRBJ2-7	TRBD1	TRBV27	TGTGCCAGCAGTTTGGCGGGGGACAGGGTTTACGAGCAGTACTTC	CASSLAGDRVYEQYF
-	TRBJ2-3	-	TRBV9	TGTGCCAGCAGCTTAGTAGAGGCGTCAGATACGCAGTATTTT	CASSLVEASDTQYF
-	TRBJ1-4	TRBD1	TRBV7-6	TGTGCCAGCAGCTGGGGACAGGGGGAGGGTGAAAAACTGTTTTTT	CASSWGQGEGEKLFF
-	TRBJ2-1	-	TRBV27	TGTGCCAGCAGATCTGATAGCTCCTACAATGAGCAGTTCTTC	CASRSDSSYNEQFF
-	TRBJ2-3	TRBD2	TRBV5-1	TGCGCCAGCAGCTTGGGCCTAGCGGGAGTCTCAGATACGCAGTATTTT	CASSLGLAGVSDTQYF
-	TRBJ2-5	-	TRBV6-5	TGTGCCAGCAGTCGGACACAAACCCCTGGGGTGGCCCAGTACTTC	CASSRTQTPGVAQYF
-	TRBJ2-1	TRBD1	TRBV7-3	TGTGCCAGCAGCAATACAGGGGTTAACTCCTACAATGAGCAGTTCTTC	CASSNTGVNSYNEQFF
-	TRBJ2-7	-	TRBV10-3	TGTGCCATCAGTGTGGGGCAGGGCTCCTACGAGCAGTACTTC	CAISVGQGSYEQYF
-	TRBJ2-5	TRBD2	TRBV10-3	TGTGCCATCAGTGTTCTCGGGAGGCAAGAGACCCAGTACTTC	CAISVLGRQETQYF
-	TRBJ2-1	TRBD2	TRBV9	TGTGCCAGCAGCCCACAGACTAGCGGATATAATGAGCAGTTCTTC	CASSPQTSGYNEQFF
-	TRBJ1-3	-	TRBV28	TGTGCCAGCAACCGCCGGGGTGGCACCATATATTTT	CASNRRGGTIYF
-	TRBJ1-2	TRBD1	TRBV7-9	TGTGCCAGCAGCTTAGTTCAGGGGGGCTATGGCTACACCTTC	CASSLVQGGYGYTF
-	TRBJ1-5	-	TRBV6-5	TGTGCCAGCAGTTACAACAGTCTCGATCAGCCCCAGCATTTT	CASSYNSLDQPQHF
-	TRBJ1-1	-	TRBV2	TGTGCCAGCAGTCGGGGAATGAACACTGAAGCTTTCTTT	CASSRGMNTEAFF
-	TRBJ1-5	-	TRBV30	TGTGCCTGGAGTGTACGAGACTTTCAGTTACACCAGCCCCAGCATTTT	CAWSVRDFQLHQPQHF
-	TRBJ2-1	TRBD1	TRBV29-1	TGCAGCTGTGGACAGGGTTATTATGAGCAGTTCTTC	CSCGQGYYEQFF
few	TRBJ2-2	TRBD1	TRBV7-3	TGTGCCAGCAGCACCGGGACAGGGTACACCGGGGAGCTGTTTTTT	CASSTGTGYTGELFF
-	TRBJ2-5	-	TRBV5-1	TGCGCCAGCAGCTTGGAGGCAGGGGCGTTCCAAGAGACCCAGTACTTC	CASSLEAGAFQETQYF
-	TRBJ1-5	-	TRBV28	TGTGCCAGCAGCACCTCAGGGGACGTCTTTAGTAATCAGCCCCAGCATTTT	CASSTSGDVFSNQPQHF
-	TRBJ2-7	TRBD2	TRBV28	TGTGCCAGCAGGCGCGAGGGACTAGCGGGAGTCTACGAGCAGTACTTC	CASRREGLAGVYEQYF
-	TRBJ1-4	-	TRBV2	TGTGCCAGCAGTGTTGAAGCGGCTAATGAAAAACTGTTTTTT	CASSVEAANEKLFF
-	TRBJ2-2	-	TRBV28	TGTGCCAGCAAACTAGTCGTTCGGACCGGGGAGCTGTTTTTT	CASKLVVRTGELFF
few	TRBJ1-4	TRBD1	TRBV4-2	TGTGCCAGCAGCCAAACGGTGGGACAGTACGATGAAAAACTGTTTTTT	CASSQTVGQYDEKLFF
-	TRBJ1-2	TRBD1	TRBV28	TGTGCCAGCAGAATTCCGGGACAGAGATATGGCTACACCTTC	CASRIPGQRYGYTF
-	TRBJ2-4	TRBD1	TRBV28	TGTGCCAGCAGTTTCGTATCGGAAGGGGGCTTCGCCAAAAACATTCAGTACTTC	CASSFVSEGGFAKNIQYF
-	TRBJ2-3	TRBD1	TRBV5-1	TGCGCCAGCAGCTTGGGGGGACAGGGGGCGGATACGCAGTATTTT	CASSLGGQGADTQYF
-	TRBJ1-4	-	TRBV7-5	TGTGCCAGAAGCTTAGGGGGCCTCGGGAATGAAAAACTGTTTTTT	CARSLGGLGNEKLFF
-	TRBJ2-7	-	TRBV19	TGTGCCAGTAGCCCAGGAAGGGGCCAATTTATGAGCGAGCAGTACTTC	CASSPGRGQFMSEQYF